A single sample is the source of the 29 T cell receptor beta chains below, sequenced in a study of response to subunit inactivated influenza vaccine. Using its own MiXCR run on the RT-PCR reads, TCRdb lists one record per CDR3 protein. Among more than 200,000 distinct CDR3 sequences listed, 12% were seen once. The sequencing here drew on non-naive T cells sorted from PBMCs, taken roughly 2 weeks before vaccination. These receptors were taken from a man aged 45 to 65 who received an inactivated influenza vaccine.

This clonotype showed up many times. The chain couples TRBV5-1 to TRBJ2-3; 10 positions match TRBD2. Per germline, CDR1 SGHRS and CDR2 YFSETQ. The CDR3 has 15 residues. V lost 1 base and J lost 2; bases outside the gene matches: 1. CDR3 amino acids: CASSLSGRDTDTQYF. The CDR3 coding sequence is TGCGCCAGCAGCTTGAGCGGGAGGGACACAGATACGCAGTATTTT.

This clonotype has at least ten counts. This chain links TRBV4-3 with TRBJ2-7; D possibly corresponds to TRBD2 (6 bases). With 3 bases removed from V and 0 bases from J, the gap between germline ends came to 9 bases. Germline CDR1 reads LGHNA; CDR2 reads YSLEER. The CDR3 is made up of 14 amino acids. The CDR3 bases are TGCGCCAGCAGCCACGGGGACTCCTCCTACGAGCAGTACTTC. Protein product: CASSHGDSSYEQYF.

In its sample, this clonotype was seen a few times. The chain employs TRBV12-3 or TRBV12-4 and TRBJ1-6; no firm D call. The CDR3 runs 13 residues. Trimming removed 5 bases at V and 6 bases at J, with 8 bases between. The CDR3 reads CASSRRSNSPLHF. CDR3 DNA sequence: TGTGCCAGCAGTAGACGCTCTAATTCACCCCTCCACTTT.

This clonotype came up a few times. This chain connects TRBV28 to TRBJ2-5; perhaps TRBD1 as D (6 bases). Germline loops: CDR1 MDHEN, CDR2 SYDVKM. The ends were cut back, 6 bases at V and 2 bases at J, with 16 bases in the middle. The CDR3 has 15 amino acids. CDR3: CASSKTGTRQETQYF. The CDR3 bases are TGTGCCAGCAGCAAAACCGGGACAAGACAAGAGACCCAGTACTTC.

The chain carries TRBV20-1 and TRBJ2-7, with 7 bases that match TRBD1. This CDR3 contains 16 residues. Germline CDR1 reads DFQATT; CDR2 reads SNEGSKA (reference sequence). With 3 bases clipped from V and 6 bases from J, the junction kept 17 bases outside the gene matches. As DNA, the CDR3 is TGCAGTGCTAGGAATTCAGGGACAGAGGGCAGCGGCGAGCAGTACTTC. It codes for CSARNSGTEGSGEQYF.

The chain couples TRBV4-2 to TRBJ2-5; possibly TRBD1 for D (5 bases). The CDR3 runs to 16 residues. V lost 0 bases and J 1 base, leaving 12 bases between the germline ends. Germline V gene sequence: CDR1 LGHNA, CDR2 YNFKEQ. Written as DNA, the CDR3 is TGTGCCAGCAGCCAAGATCGAAAGGGGTTCCAAGAGACCCAGTACTTC. Its protein product is CASSQDRKGFQETQYF.

This clonotype appeared many times. The rearrangement joins TRBV20-1 to TRBJ2-7; TRBD2 aligns across 8 bases. With 8 bases clipped from V and 5 bases from J, the junction kept 17 bases outside the gene matches. The V gene's germline CDR1 is DFQATT and CDR2 SNEGSKA (reference sequence). The CDR3 covers 15 residues. CDR3 coding DNA: TGCAGTACACAAATCCTTCGGGGGGGCAGGGACGAGCAGTACTTC. Translated: CSTQILRGGRDEQYF.

This clonotype has more than one count but fewer than ten. The gene calls are TRBV4-2 and TRBJ2-3, with D tentatively TRBD2 (5 bases). The CDR3 consists of 15 residues. Trimming pared 1 base from V and 1 base from J, leaving 9 bases between. CDR1 is LGHNA and CDR2 is YNFKEQ in the germline V gene. The CDR3 sequence: CASSQAWGGTDTQYF. The CDR3 DNA reads as TGTGCCAGCAGCCAAGCCTGGGGAGGCACAGATACGCAGTATTTT.

The chain carries TRBV7-2 and TRBJ1-2, with D perhaps TRBD1 (5 bases). Germline V gene lookup returns CDR1 SGHTA and CDR2 FQGNSA. The CDR3 extends over 16 amino acids. The V end lost 1 base, the J end lost 0 bases, and 12 bases lay between the germline ends. CDR3 protein: CASSLEGTQPNYGYTF. CDR3 sequence (DNA): TGTGCCAGCAGCTTAGAGGGGACTCAACCTAACTATGGCTACACCTTC. The variable domain in full, with the rest retrieved from reference TRBV7-2 and TRBJ1-2, is GAGVSQSPSNKVTEKGKDVELRCDPISGHTALYWYRQSLGQGLEFLIYFQGNSAPDKSGLPSDRFSAERTGGSVSTLTIQRTQQEDSAVYLCASSLEGTQPNYGYTFGSGTRLTVV.

This clonotype was seen many times. The chain carries TRBV12-3 or TRBV12-4 and TRBJ1-2; D unresolved. The CDR3 is 13 residues long. V lost 5 bases to trimming and J lost 8 bases, with 15 bases between them. The CDR3, as DNA: TGTGCCAGCAGTCCCGGGGATTACGGGGGCTACACCTTC. It yields the protein CASSPGDYGGYTF.

Only a few counts were recorded for this clonotype. This chain joins TRBV30 and TRBJ2-1; D remains unclear. V lost 7 bases, J lost 0 bases, and 10 bases lay in between. CDR3 size: 13 residues. In germline, CDR1 is GTSNPN, CDR2 SVGIG (reference sequence). This chain's CDR3 is CALNVISYNEQFF. The CDR3 nucleotides read TGTGCCTTGAACGTTATCTCCTACAATGAGCAGTTCTTC.

This clonotype came up a few times. The rearrangement links TRBV2 to TRBJ2-1, with D perhaps TRBD2 (5 bases). The CDR3 sequence is 15 residues long. V lost 3 bases to trimming and J lost 4 bases, with 13 bases between them. Germline assignment: CDR1 SNHLY and CDR2 FYNNEI. The CDR3 spells CASSERGINYNEQFF. In nucleotides, the CDR3 is TGTGCCAGCAGTGAGAGAGGGATCAATTACAATGAGCAGTTCTTC.

This clonotype appeared many times. The chain carries TRBV7-2 and TRBJ2-2; the D gene is possibly TRBD1 (5 bases). V was cut by 1 base and J by 7 bases, with 7 bases left in between. Looked up from germline, CDR1 is SGHTA and CDR2 is FQGNSA. The CDR3 has 13 residues. CDR3 loop: CASSLVRGGELFF. The CDR3 coding sequence is TGTGCCAGCAGCTTAGTAAGGGGCGGGGAGCTGTTTTTT.

The chain couples TRBV20-1 to TRBJ2-3; 11 nucleotides align to TRBD2. This CDR3 is built from 15 residues. Germline CDR1 is DFQATT and CDR2 is SNEGSKA (reference sequence). V lost 1 base, J lost 4 bases, and 4 bases stayed unmatched. The CDR3 DNA reads TGCAGTGCTAGAGGAACTAGCGGGAGATCAGATACGCAGTATTTT. Translation gives CSARGTSGRSDTQYF.

This clonotype was counted many times. The chain links TRBV5-4 to TRBJ2-3; no definite D call. CDR3 length: 12 residues. Germline CDR1 reads SGHNT; CDR2 reads YYREEE (reference sequence). Trimming stripped 4 bases from V and 6 bases from J, with 9 bases between. The CDR3 coding sequence is TGTGCCAGCAGCAACAAGAAGGATACGCAGTATTTT. Residues: CASSNKKDTQYF.

The rearrangement links TRBV5-6 to TRBJ2-7, with D perhaps assigned TRBD1 or TRBD2 (6 bases each). The CDR3 has 13 residues. The V end lost 0 bases, the J end lost 9 bases, and 13 bases lay between the germline ends. From germline, CDR1 is SGHDT and CDR2 YYEEEE. The CDR3, as DNA: TGTGCCAGCAGCTTGGGTTTAGGGGGGAGGCAGTACTTC. Its protein is CASSLGLGGRQYF.

This clonotype occurred many times. The chain links TRBV5-1 to TRBJ2-5; 7 positions agree with TRBD1. CDR3 length: 14 residues. V shed 4 bases and J 5 bases; nucleotides not matched to a gene: 8. Germline assignment: CDR1 SGHRS and CDR2 YFSETQ. The CDR3 DNA follows: TGCGCCAGCAGCGCTACAGGGGTGGCTGAGACCCAGTACTTC. It codes for CASSATGVAETQYF.

This clonotype was counted between two and nine times. The chain carries TRBV30 and TRBJ1-1; D call uncertain. Germline CDR1 and CDR2: GTSNPN and SVGIG (reference sequence). V lost 3 bases to trimming and J lost 11 bases, with 16 bases between them. There are 12 residues in the CDR3. The CDR3 here is CAWRNRKEEAFF. CDR3 sequence (DNA): TGTGCCTGGAGAAATAGAAAAGAGGAGGCTTTCTTT.

The J gene is TRBJ2-5, the V gene TRBV7-6; TRBD2 matches 10 bases. Germline V gives CDR1 SGHVS, CDR2 FNYEAQ. The CDR3 sequence is 16 residues long. Unmatched junction bases numbered 8, after V lost 5 bases and J lost 2 bases. CDR3 loop: CASSEKVLAGQETQYF. CDR3 nucleotides: TGTGCCAGCAGCGAAAAAGTACTAGCGGGACAAGAGACCCAGTACTTC.

The table lists this clonotype with a few counts. The chain uses TRBV2 and TRBJ1-5, with a weak D call TRBD1 (5 bases). Germline CDR1 reads SNHLY; CDR2 reads FYNNEI. V gave up 5 bases and J gave up 4 bases, with 12 bases separating them. This CDR3 spans 14 amino acids. DNA for the CDR3: TGTGCCAGCAGTTTGAAGAAGGGGAATCAGCCCCAGCATTTT. Its protein is CASSLKKGNQPQHF.

This clonotype was counted many times. This sequence joins TRBV6-4 and TRBJ2-1, with 13 bases identical to TRBD2. The CDR3 loop spans 14 amino acids. Unmatched junction bases numbered 6, after V lost 3 bases and J lost 13 bases. Germline-derived CDR1 and CDR2 are MRHNA and SNTAGT. CDR3: CASSDSGLAGVQFF. The CDR3, as DNA: TGTGCCAGCAGTGATAGTGGACTAGCGGGAGTACAGTTCTTC.

The chain has TRBV3-1 and TRBJ2-3; TRBD2 agrees at 7 bases. The length of the CDR3 is 16 residues. Germline CDR1 reads LGHDT; CDR2 reads YNNKEL (reference sequence). V gave up 3 bases and J gave up 1 base; unmatched junction bases: 7. CDR3 sequence reads: CASSQLWSGGTDTQYF. The CDR3 nucleotides read TGTGCCAGCAGCCAGTTGTGGAGCGGGGGCACAGATACGCAGTATTTT.

The table lists this clonotype with a few counts. The V call is TRBV4-2, the J call TRBJ1-1; possible D gene TRBD1, 6 bases. Germline V gene lookup returns CDR1 LGHNA and CDR2 YNFKEQ. The length of the CDR3 is 14 residues. V was trimmed by 4 bases and J by 7 bases, leaving 16 bases between them. CDR3 loop: CASSLKTGFGEAFF. Written as DNA, the CDR3 is TGTGCCAGCAGCCTCAAGACAGGTTTCGGTGAAGCTTTCTTT.

The chain combines TRBV12-3 or TRBV12-4 with TRBJ1-1; 7 nucleotides match TRBD1. CDR3 length equals 14 residues. V was pared by 4 bases and J by 10 bases, with 12 bases of the junction left unmatched. The CDR3 region has the DNA TGTGCCAGCAGTTCTCCGACAGGGAGATTAGTAGCTTTCTTT. As protein: CASSSPTGRLVAFF.

This clonotype was counted a few times. This chain connects TRBV12-3 or TRBV12-4 to TRBJ2-7; D may be TRBD1 or TRBD2 (5 bases each). This CDR3 is 16 amino acids long. The V end was cut by 4 bases, the J end by 3 bases, with 19 bases between. The DNA for the CDR3 is TGTGCCAGCAGTTCGGGGTGGGACCGAGATTTCTACGAGCAGTACTTC. This translates into CASSSGWDRDFYEQYF.

This clonotype was detected only a few times. The V and J genes are TRBV6-1 and TRBJ2-7; D unresolved. This CDR3 is built from 14 residues. With 3 bases removed from V and 3 bases from J, the gap between germline ends came to 12 bases. Germline V gene sequence: CDR1 MNHNS, CDR2 SASEGT. In nucleotides, the CDR3 is TGTGCCAGCAGTGAGGGCAATTTAGTCTACGAGCAGTACTTC. It yields the protein CASSEGNLVYEQYF.

This clonotype was found a few times. The chain employs TRBV20-1 and TRBJ2-3; 9 nucleotides match TRBD2. V was pared by 2 bases and J by 4 bases, with 7 bases of the junction left unmatched. CDR1 is DFQATT and CDR2 is SNEGSKA in the germline V gene (reference sequence). The CDR3 length is 15 residues. The CDR3: CSARRLAEVADTQYF. The CDR3 DNA is TGCAGTGCTAGAAGACTAGCGGAAGTTGCAGATACGCAGTATTTT.

The rearrangement links TRBV12-3 or TRBV12-4 to TRBJ2-5; TRBD2 aligns across 8 bases. The CDR3 sequence is 14 residues long. With V trimmed by 3 bases and J by 11 bases, 11 bases remained unmatched. The CDR3 is CASSFSAGGPRQYF. CDR3 bases: TGTGCCAGCAGTTTTTCGGCGGGGGGCCCCAGGCAGTACTTC.

This clonotype was seen a few times. V gene TRBV15 combines with J gene TRBJ2-3; D uncertain. V was shortened by 0 bases and J by 3 bases, with 13 bases between the two germline ends. The CDR3 has 16 residues. CDR1 and CDR2 from the germline V gene are LNHNV and YYDKDF (reference sequence). The CDR3, as DNA: TGTGCCACCAGCAGAGATCTTTGGCCCCGAACAGATACGCAGTATTTT. Its translation: CATSRDLWPRTDTQYF.